This entry lists 6 T cell receptor beta chains sequenced from one sample in a study of CD8+ T cells in alopecia areata (dated by TCRdb to 2017 to 2018). Preparation of the library involved the immunoSEQ multiplex PCR assay. To provide template for TCR sequencing, every sample had RNA extracted and reverse transcribed into cDNA. TCRdb retrieved this table from immuneACCESS and kept in-frame rearrangements only. Not all clones are present; in checked studies, unresolved V genes account for under half, and no reason is known for the remainder. This sample has 120,000 or so clones in its table, and roughly 58% of those were observed once. The ten biggest clones cover 3.5% to 5% of the sample. Explained via the paper, the time point label denotes: baseline before oral tofacitinib. Specimen: CD4+ T cells sorted from blood, collected at week 0. Receptors originate from a human donor with alopecia areata.

This clone was detected a few times. V usage is TRBV7-2 and J usage is TRBJ2-5; D may match TRBD1 or TRBD2 (6 bases each). Trimming left V 3 bases short and J 0 bases short, with 11 bases between. From germline, CDR1 is SGHTA and CDR2 FQGNSA. The length of the CDR3 is 15 residues. The CDR3 protein is CASSLQGRYQETQYF. As DNA, the CDR3 is TGTGCCAGCAGCTTGCAGGGGAGGTACCAAGAGACCCAGTACTTC.

DNA of the CDR3: TGTGCCAGCAGCTTCAGCGGAGGGGGTACAGATACGCAGTATTTT. Translation: CASSFSGGGTDTQYF. This chain links TRBV11-1 with TRBJ2-3; D might be TRBD1 or TRBD2, each matching 6 bases. The germline V gene has CDR1 SGHAT and CDR2 FQDESV (reference sequence). With 3 bases removed from V and 3 bases from J, the gap between germline ends came to 13 bases. CDR3 length equals 15 residues. The full variable domain, completed using reference TRBV11-1 and TRBJ2-3, is EAEVAQSPRYKITEKSQAVAFWCDPISGHATLYWYRQILGQGPELLVQFQDESVVDDSQLPKDRFSAERLKGVDSTLKIQPAELGDSAMYLCASSFSGGGTDTQYFGPGTRLTVL.

This clone was counted a few times. The J gene is TRBJ2-5, the V gene TRBV5-1, with D uncertain. Trimming took 0 bases from V and 5 from J, leaving 8 bases between them. The CDR3 is 13 residues long. Per germline, CDR1 SGHRS and CDR2 YFSETQ. CDR3 nucleotide sequence: TGCGCCAGCAGCTTGGGCACGGCGGAGACCCAGTACTTC. Translated, it gives CASSLGTAETQYF.

This chain uses TRBV5-1 with TRBJ2-7; 10 nucleotides line up with TRBD2. The CDR3 has 16 residues. CDR1 is SGHRS, CDR2 YFSETQ, per germline. Trimming removed 0 bases from V and 2 bases from J; junction bases left unmatched: 5. The CDR3 loop is CASSLALAGMPYEQYF. For the CDR3, the DNA is TGCGCCAGCAGCTTGGCACTAGCGGGGATGCCCTACGAGCAGTACTTC.

The chain carries TRBV9 and TRBJ2-3, with 7 bases lining up with TRBD1. The germline V gene encodes CDR1 SGDLS and CDR2 YYNGEE. This CDR3 comprises 14 residues. J was trimmed by 5 bases and V by 0 bases; bases with no gene match: 3. The CDR3 DNA is TGTGCCAGCAGCGTAGCTTACAGGGGAGATACGCAGTATTTT. Protein: CASSVAYRGDTQYF.

This clone was seen a single time. The chain links TRBV19 to TRBJ2-2, with 7 bases that match TRBD1. Trimming at V came to 0 bases and at J to 7 bases, leaving 5 bases not matched to a gene. The CDR3 totals 15 residues. CDR1 is LNHDA, CDR2 SQIVND, per germline (reference sequence). CDR3 DNA: TGTGCCAGTAGTATAGAGCGACAGGGTGGCGGGGAGCTGTTTTTT. The encoded protein is CASSIERQGGGELFF.